This TCR beta chain was sequenced in a study of cytomegalovirus exposure and HLA in healthy donors (dated by TCRdb to between 2016 and 2019). At the level of the whole study: According to an earlier analysis of 587 of the donors, about 180 million T cells yielded roughly 110 million unique TCR beta sequences and 276 Gb of sequence data. An early release that covered about 600 HLA-typed donors contained approximately 320 gigabases of sequencing data and about 93 million unique TCR sequences. Of the roughly 400 genotyped donors, approximately 80% fell in the genetic ancestry cluster associated with self-reported Caucasian donors. The study aimed to test whether signatures of past pathogen exposure could be identified by cataloging public T cell receptors. The T cell repertoires of 666 subjects were profiled by immunosequencing and related to cytomegalovirus serostatus. A separate validation cohort of about 110 different subjects was used in addition to the approximately 670-subject first cohort. To predict cytomegalovirus infection status, the study combined high-throughput TCR immunosequencing, statistical association of individual TCRs with disease status, and machine learning. To study patterns of TCR occurrence, a later analysis re-analyzed previously published TCR beta repertoires from hundreds of donors and added high-resolution HLA genotyping. Rather than using new phenotypic data, the later analysis identified candidate immune exposures from TCR beta sequences and from how often those sequences occurred across donors. An earlier analysis of about 600 of the donors used high-throughput TCR beta sequencing to judge whether each TCR beta V gene segment behaved as functional or pseudogenic. Alongside the repertoire data, information on donor age, sex, ethnicity and CMV serostatus was compiled. Genome-wide SNP genotypes for about 55% of the 666 donors were used in a later genetic analysis, which treated that subset as a discovery cohort. Every repertoire in the discovery cohort had been generated on one and the same sequencing platform. Both class I and class II loci were covered by HLA typing, at four-digit resolution. Typing coverage varied by locus: about 620-630 donors for A, B, C, DRB1 and DQB1; some 520 for DQA1; about 600 for DPA1; roughly 450 for DPB1. Four or five DR-DQ haplotypes were handled as single units for association and clustering, since linkage in the cohort was strong. Among approximately 370 genotyped donors of the cohort, an average of around 240,000 unique TCR beta nucleotide sequences was sequenced per donor, of which about 19% were non-productive. The research as a whole found: The study listed 150 to 200 TCR beta chains as associated with cytomegalovirus. In vitro tests confirmed that a few of the cytomegalovirus-associated TCR beta chains recognize cytomegalovirus antigens. Assigning TCR associations to individual alleles was difficult when HLA alleles, especially DR and DQ, strongly co-occurred. The classifier was reported to diagnose cytomegalovirus status with high specificity and sensitivity in both the original cohort and the validation cohort. Linkage disequilibrium might explain the correlated functional status among segregating V segments, but an unknown experimental factor could not be ruled out. A further reported finding was that TCR beta sequences accurately predicted the HLA-A and HLA-B alleles for most subjects in the first cohort. About 17 rarely observed V segments, including chromosome 9 orphons, were excluded from the earlier analysis of approximately 500 of the donors because counts were too low. Most CMV-associated TCR beta chains appeared to be HLA-restricted in a later analysis, and the HLA associations seemed to be driven largely by CMV exposure. According to a later analysis, TCR association rates differed among HLA loci, with DRB1 alleles showing the most associated TCRs and HLA-C alleles showing the fewest. A later genetic analysis associated a missense DCLRE1C variant with V-gene and J-gene trimming of TCR beta chains, and an independent cohort replicated the association. A later analysis reported that several top co-occurrence clusters appeared linked to parvovirus B19, influenza, CMV and Epstein-Barr virus. The authors suggested that the approach could potentially be extended to other disease states and immunological phenotypes. Presence/absence analyses assumed roughly uniform sequencing depth across donors, an assumption that may not hold. A later analysis associated approximately 17,000 TCR beta sequences with specific HLA alleles at a false discovery rate of 0.05. Most TCR sequences were observed very rarely across donors, whereas some public TCRs were present in many individuals. CMV serostatus was the only immune exposure information available for the cohort. In an earlier analysis of 587 of the donors, most TCR beta V segments appeared in productive rearrangements about 87% or about 30% of the time, broadly matching IMGT annotations. A later analysis found that HLA-associated TCR beta chains were more clonally expanded and had lower generation probabilities than equally common non-associated chains. Only TCR beta chains were sequenced in this cohort, and the absence of alpha or paired-chain data limited detectable features. Because HLA typing was unavailable for some donors at each locus, only the typed subset was used in association tests. A cluster of highly shared sequence variants was judged likely to represent a technical artifact of the sequencing pipeline. A later genetic analysis reported fewer N-insertions in productive TCRs among donors in an Asian-associated ancestry cluster than the roughly 650-donor mean.

The library was prepared using the immunoSEQ multiplex PCR assay. For the multiplex PCR, a mixture combining 60 forward primers for TCR Vbeta segments and 13 reverse primers for TCR Jbeta segments was used. The CDR3 region of rearranged TCR beta genes was amplified from genomic DNA by a multiplex PCR assay. The Illumina HiSeq System was used to sequence the amplified TCR beta libraries as 87-base-pair reads. The published analysis was carried out like this. A later analysis counted some 74 million unique TCR beta chains across the 600 to 850 repertoires, and about 10 million of these chains were shared by at least two donors. Raw reads were error-corrected and collapsed into unique sequences by a nearest-neighbor algorithm in which closely related sequences were merged to remove PCR and sequencing errors. V, D and J gene segments were assigned by aligning CDR3 sequences to IMGT reference sequences. For a sequence to be retained, at least a six-nucleotide match to both a V gene segment and a J gene segment was required. A rearrangement counted as productive if the CDR3 had no stop codons and remained in frame with V and J, and every other rearrangement counted as non-productive. CDR3 was defined by IMGT convention, running from the second conserved V-encoded cysteine to the conserved J-encoded phenylalanine. The earlier analysis of some 580 of the donors excluded any sequence lacking an unambiguous match to a single V gene segment. An earlier analysis of 587 of the donors classified V segments as functional when productive rearrangements were above 56.7% and as segregating when the standard deviation between donors was above 5%. A statistical classification framework was developed to diagnose cytomegalovirus status using the catalog of TCR beta chain sequences. In a later analysis, TCR nucleotide sequences were compared against IMGT/GENE-DB human TR gene sequences so that V and J genes could be assigned. Using the TCRdist pipeline, a later analysis assigned CDR3 sequences along with most-parsimonious VDJ recombination scenarios. In a later analysis, every TCR beta chain was defined by the combination of its CDR3 amino acid sequence and its V-gene family, and reads without a unique V-gene family were dropped. A later analysis removed 600 or so highly shared, low-generation-probability nucleotide sequences to deal with suspected cross-contamination and a sequencing artifact. In a later analysis, a clonal expansion index for each public chain was calculated from normalized within-repertoire ranks of inferred template counts. In a later analysis, generation probabilities were computed with a VDJ recombination model fitted to out-of-frame rearrangements, and the resulting probabilities were checked against IGoR. In a later analysis, hypergeometric tests were used to score TCR-TCR, TCR-HLA and TCR-CMV co-occurrence, with a repertoire-size bias correction applied to TCR pairs. To estimate false discovery rates, a later analysis permuted the HLA or CMV assignments 20 times. In a later analysis, co-occurring TCRs were grouped with DBSCAN, and TCRdist sequence similarity was added when clustering was performed within HLA-allele-positive subsets. For co-occurrence clustering, repertoires with fewer than 30,000 or more than 120,000 public chains were excluded, along with about five repertoires with anomalous nucleotide sharing. What TCRdb holds here is the immuneACCESS table cut down to in-frame rearrangements. Part of the clones is not present; checked against another copy, under half of the missing clones reflect an unresolved V gene, and the others are unexplained. The V and J calls and the clone size are those of that table, but D and trimming were determined from the DNA. The table for this sample lists fewer than 250,000 clones; around 87% of them were counted only once. Of the sample, roughly 1.7% falls within the top ten clones.

The cohort was made up of about 670 healthy bone marrow donors. Cohort members were all nominally healthy when sampled, although unrecorded immune exposures were likely present. The donor tested CMV seronegative, placing the donor among the 300 to 400 seronegative members of the cohort. A peripheral blood sample was collected from each donor, and TCR beta sequencing was performed on peripheral blood mononuclear cells. Genomic DNA was extracted from the blood cell samples with the Qiagen DNeasy Blood Extraction Kit. About this clone: The specificity of this receptor is unknown. Within one base of it there is no much larger clone, and no base qualities were kept.

Sequencing was performed on PBMCs. The clonotype comes from a young woman in good health and CMV-seronegative.

In nucleotide form, the sequence is TGTGCCAGCAGTCCCGGACAGGGAGGAAATGAGCAGTTCTTC. It codes for CASSPGQGGNEQFF. This receptor chain uses TRBV28 and TRBJ2-1, with 8 junctional bases fitting TRBD1. Per the germline V gene, MDHEN is the CDR1 and SYDVKM is the CDR2. The germline V end is reduced by 5 bases and the J end by 7 bases; junction bases left unmatched: 7. The CDR3, from cysteine to phenylalanine, totals 14 residues. Kept here is only the CDR3 DNA, which spans 42 bases and is read in frame from base 1. Beyond the CDR3, the reference TRBV28 and TRBJ2-1 genes provide the residues; the full variable domain reads: DVKVTQSSRYLVKRTGEKVFLECVQDMDHENMFWYRQDPGLGLRLIYFSYDVKMKEKGDIPEGYSVSREKKERFSLILESASTNQTSMYLCASSPGQGGNEQFFGPGTRLTVL.